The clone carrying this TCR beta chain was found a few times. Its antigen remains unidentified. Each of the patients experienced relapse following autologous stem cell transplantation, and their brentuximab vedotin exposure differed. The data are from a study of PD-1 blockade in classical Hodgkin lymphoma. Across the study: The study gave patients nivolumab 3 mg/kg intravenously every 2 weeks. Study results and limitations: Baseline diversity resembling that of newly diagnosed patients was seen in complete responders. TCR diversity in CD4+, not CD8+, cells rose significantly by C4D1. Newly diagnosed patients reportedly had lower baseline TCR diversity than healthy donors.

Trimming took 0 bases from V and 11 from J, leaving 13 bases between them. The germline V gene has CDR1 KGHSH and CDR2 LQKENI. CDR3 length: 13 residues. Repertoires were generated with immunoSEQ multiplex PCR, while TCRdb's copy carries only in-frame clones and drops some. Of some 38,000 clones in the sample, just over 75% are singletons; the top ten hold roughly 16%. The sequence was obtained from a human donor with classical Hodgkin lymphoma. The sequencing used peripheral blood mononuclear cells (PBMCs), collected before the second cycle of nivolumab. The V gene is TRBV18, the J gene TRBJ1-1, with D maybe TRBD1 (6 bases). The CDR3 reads CASSPPGRGPAFF. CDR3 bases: TGTGCCAGCTCACCACCGGGGCGGGGGCCTGCTTTCTTT. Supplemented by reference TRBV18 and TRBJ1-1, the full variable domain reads NAGVMQNPRHLVRRRGQEARLRCSPMKGHSHVYWYRQLPEEGLKFMVYLQKENIIDESGMPKERFSAEFPKEGPSILRIQQVVRGDSAAYFCASSPPGRGPAFFGQGTRLTVV.